Listed below are T cell receptor beta chains from one sample, sequenced in a study of graft-versus-host responses after intestinal transplantation. Their target antigens are unknown. Profiled with immunoSEQ multiplex PCR; TCRdb holds only in-frame clones, not every one. The top ten clones hold less than 9.5% of a sample with 65,000 to 85,000 clones, roughly 91% of them seen once. The source material was unstimulated CD8+ T cells sorted from spleen or lymph node cells, sampled before transplant. Source of these receptors: a human donor who was the organ donor for an intestinal transplant. Each CDR3 is given with its conserved first and last residue. D genes are given only for firm matches. For some rows the clone size is stated as once, few or many, or as a class when expanded; others skip it.

size	V	D	J	CDR3	DNA
NA	TRBV29-1	NA	TRBJ1-1	CSVRGGLTEAFF	TGCAGCGTGAGGGGGGGCCTCACTGAAGCTTTCTTT
NA	TRBV6-1	NA	TRBJ2-1	CASSAFLENEQFF	TGTGCCAGCAGTGCCTTTCTTGAAAATGAGCAGTTCTTC
NA	TRBV4-1	TRBD2	TRBJ2-7	CASSQDPAGRYEQYF	TGCGCCAGCAGCCAAGATCCAGCGGGGCGGTACGAGCAGTACTTC
few	TRBV6-8	TRBD1	TRBJ2-7	CASSLGQDYEQYF	TGTGCCAGCAGTCTGGGACAGGACTACGAGCAGTACTTC
NA	TRBV6-1	TRBD2	TRBJ2-2	CASSGLADTGELFF	TGTGCCAGCAGTGGACTAGCGGACACCGGGGAGCTGTTTTTT
NA	TRBV5-6	TRBD1	TRBJ2-3	CASSLGDRFTDTQYF	TGTGCCAGCAGCTTGGGGGACAGATTCACAGATACGCAGTATTTT
NA	TRBV2	NA	TRBJ2-5	CASLSRPYKETQYF	TGTGCCAGTTTAAGCCGACCCTACAAAGAGACCCAGTACTTC
NA	TRBV5-1	NA	TRBJ2-2	CASSLGFSFANTGELFF	TGCGCCAGCAGCTTGGGCTTCTCGTTCGCGAACACCGGGGAGCTGTTTTTT
NA	TRBV9	TRBD2	TRBJ2-5	CASSLRPTSGDPQYF	TGTGCCAGCAGCCTCAGGCCCACTAGCGGAGATCCCCAGTACTTC
NA	TRBV4-1	NA	TRBJ2-4	CASSQGNIQYF	TGCGCCAGCAGCCAAGGAAACATTCAGTACTTC
NA	TRBV9	NA	TRBJ1-3	CASSAYGNTIYF	TGTGCCAGCAGCGCCTATGGAAACACCATATATTTT
NA	TRBV29-1	NA	TRBJ2-7	CSVVSYSHYEQYF	TGCAGCGTTGTGTCGTACTCCCACTACGAGCAGTACTTC
NA	TRBV6-1	NA	TRBJ2-7	CASSPWSEQYF	TGTGCCAGCAGCCCTTGGAGCGAGCAGTACTTC
NA	TRBV28	TRBD1	TRBJ2-1	CASSSRTGDDEQFF	TGTGCCAGCAGTTCAAGGACAGGGGACGATGAGCAGTTCTTC
NA	TRBV14	NA	TRBJ1-2	CASSPGEGPIWGYTF	TGTGCCAGCAGCCCTGGAGAAGGGCCCATCTGGGGCTACACCTTC
NA	TRBV27	TRBD2	TRBJ2-1	CASLAGGPERLFF	TGTGCCAGCCTGGCGGGGGGGCCCGAACGTCTGTTCTTC
few	TRBV9	TRBD1	TRBJ2-2	CASSARPGQGWSGELFF	TGTGCCAGCAGCGCCCGACCGGGACAGGGCTGGTCGGGGGAGCTGTTTTTT
few	TRBV5-8	NA	TRBJ1-5	CASSLAGNQPQHF	TGTGCCAGCAGCTTGGCAGGAAATCAGCCCCAGCATTTT
NA	TRBV7-9	NA	TRBJ2-2	CASSFPGAVGELFF	TGTGCCAGCAGCTTCCCAGGGGCGGTCGGGGAGCTGTTTTTT
NA	TRBV4-1	TRBD2	TRBJ2-1	CASSPRGVTGEQFF	TGCGCCAGCAGCCCGCGGGGGGTAACCGGTGAGCAGTTCTTC
NA	TRBV6-5	TRBD2	TRBJ2-1	CASCSGGRGKVQFF	TGTGCCAGCTGCAGCGGGGGTCGGGGAAAAGTGCAGTTCTTC
once	TRBV7-3	NA	TRBJ2-2	CASSPGGGPAGELFF	TGTGCCAGCAGCCCTGGGGGGGGGCCCGCCGGGGAGCTGTTTTTT
NA	TRBV4-1	TRBD1	TRBJ1-1	CASSHQTGISTEAFF	TGCGCCAGCAGCCATCAGACAGGGATAAGCACTGAAGCTTTCTTT
few	TRBV5-4	TRBD1	TRBJ1-1	CASSSSDRGTEAFF	TGTGCCAGCAGCTCCTCTGACAGGGGCACTGAAGCTTTCTTT
NA	TRBV14	NA	TRBJ1-2	CASSHRGRGYGYTF	TGTGCCAGCAGCCATCGGGGGCGAGGCTATGGCTACACCTTC
NA	TRBV19	NA	TRBJ2-7	CASSIGGGDFSYEQYF	TGTGCCAGTAGTATAGGAGGCGGGGACTTCTCCTACGAGCAGTACTTC
NA	TRBV27	NA	TRBJ1-2	CASSLRKDTNYGYTF	TGTGCCAGCAGTTTACGGAAGGATACTAACTATGGCTACACCTTC
NA	TRBV5-1	NA	TRBJ2-1	CASSVGGPNEQFF	TGCGCCAGCAGCGTCGGTGGGCCCAATGAGCAGTTCTTC
NA	TRBV10-3	NA	TRBJ1-6	CAISPLGTSYNSPLHF	TGTGCCATCAGCCCCCTCGGGACTTCCTATAATTCACCCCTCCACTTT
NA	TRBV4-1	NA	TRBJ1-1	CASSQVLNTEAFF	TGCGCCAGCAGCCAGGTACTGAACACTGAAGCTTTCTTT
NA	TRBV30	NA	TRBJ1-5	CAWSVSASNQPQHF	TGTGCCTGGAGTGTCTCGGCTAGCAATCAGCCCCAGCATTTT